The present T cell receptor beta chain was sequenced within a study of shared clonotypes between healthy human individuals (dated by TCRdb to the early 2020s). For the study in its entirety: The cohort comprised a couple of women and three men aged 18 to 49 years. Per donor, three plates each were used for CD4 naive and CD4 memory, two for CD8 naive, and one for CD8 memory. The study deeply sequenced blood TCR repertoires of about 5 healthy adults to estimate repertoire size and the extent of clonotype sharing between individuals. Different laboratories and diverse techniques were used to prepare libraries and sequence TCR repertoires, to increase sequencing depth and limit assay-specific biases. Each donor's leukapheresis produced roughly between roughly 0.85 and 9 billion PBMCs. What the study reported, not specific to this receptor: Even with the large sequencing depth, rarefaction of the sorted-subset datasets indicated that sequencing was incomplete. Clonotypes shared by all four sorted-subset donors showed higher generation probabilities than non-shared clonotypes. Sampling was restricted to blood, and TCR repertoires in tissue are likely to differ from TCR repertoires in blood. Estimated clonotype richness was generally larger for naive than for memory subsets. Because the study included only a small number of donors, the genetic and exposure-history diversity represented was limited. Across a few donors, approximately 5% of naive CD4, approximately 4% of naive CD8, roughly 2.2% of memory CD4, and 0.4% to 0.45% of memory CD8 clonotypes were shared. Pairwise subsampling led to the expectation that sequencing depth would affect the degree of clonotype sharing among donors.

This clone came up once. The antigen it recognizes is unknown. No base-level quality is on record; no much larger clone is a single base apart. TCR CDR3 regions were amplified from genomic DNA by multiplex PCR using the deep immunoSEQ assay. For each cell subset, the extracted genomic DNA was distributed evenly across all wells of several immunoSEQ 96-well plates, and each plate served as one replicate. For sorted subsets, each replicate PCR was loaded with roughly 200 ng genomic DNA, equivalent to about 33,000 T cell genomes. The purified libraries were quantified using a Qubit 3.0 fluorometer, sized with a Bioanalyzer 2100, and then quantified again using the KAPA Library Quantification kit. Every immunoSEQ 96-well plate was sequenced on a separate single-read 150-cycle Illumina NextSeq 550 flow cell. The paper's processing steps were these. Because the immunoSEQ output included only junctional sequences and no quality scores, the filtering could not be the same as the filtering used for full-length reads. Sequences were annotated with PyIR, a Python wrapper for IgBLAST v1.9, and V/J genes and CDR3 were assigned using IMGT germline references. Reads were filtered out if the reads had weak V/J assignments (E-value above 1e-6), no CDR3, stop codons, out-of-frame junctions, or ambiguous translated residues. V3J clonotypes were defined by identical inferred V gene, J gene, and CDR3 amino acid sequence. The percentage overlap between two repertoires was calculated by dividing the number of shared unique clonotypes by the size of the smaller repertoire. Three approaches were used to assess repertoire richness: RTK rarefaction, the Chao1 estimator, and Recon v2.1 estimates of unobserved clonotypes. For all TCRbeta clonotypes obtained by the gDNA method from four donors, generation probabilities were computed with OLGA. TCRdb retrieved this table from immuneACCESS and kept in-frame rearrangements only. Not all clones are present; in checked studies, unresolved V genes account for under half, and no reason is known for the remainder. D and trimming come from the DNA, and the V and J calls and clone size come from that table. The sample includes around 200,000 clones, with around 63% observed a single time. The leading ten clones occupy roughly a tenth of the sample.

CDR1 and CDR2 (SGHTA, FQGNSA) derive from the germline V gene. The junction carries 16 bases between V and J, which are trimmed by 5 bases and 6 bases respectively. Reading from cysteine to phenylalanine, the CDR3 counts 14 amino acids. Only the CDR3 DNA stays, 42 bases, in frame from base 1. The donors were healthy, HIV-negative adults who had no recently reported acute infections or vaccinations. All donors were Caucasian adults living in Nashville, Tennessee, USA. CD4+ T cells were enriched through magnetic negative selection, after which naive cells were positively selected on CD45RA and the remaining negative fraction served as the memory subset. Blood was collected by leukapheresis, and PBMCs were isolated by Ficoll-Histopaque density gradient centrifugation and then cryopreserved in liquid nitrogen vapor phase. Analytical flow cytometry was used to check the purity and quantity of every magnetically sorted T cell population. Genomic DNA was isolated from each sorted fraction and quantified by UV absorbance on a Nanodrop 2000c.

Sequencing was carried out using memory CD4+ T cells sorted from blood. The cell subset or site tag for this specimen amounts to: CD45RA-negative fraction. The V gene is TRBV7-2 and the J gene is TRBJ1-1; the D segment could be TRBD1, given 5 matching bases. The TCR comes from a man aged 25 to 40 in good health. The base sequence is TGTGCCAGCAGCCCTGGGACCGCTAGTCCTGAAGCTTTCTTT. Its protein is CASSPGTASPEAFF.